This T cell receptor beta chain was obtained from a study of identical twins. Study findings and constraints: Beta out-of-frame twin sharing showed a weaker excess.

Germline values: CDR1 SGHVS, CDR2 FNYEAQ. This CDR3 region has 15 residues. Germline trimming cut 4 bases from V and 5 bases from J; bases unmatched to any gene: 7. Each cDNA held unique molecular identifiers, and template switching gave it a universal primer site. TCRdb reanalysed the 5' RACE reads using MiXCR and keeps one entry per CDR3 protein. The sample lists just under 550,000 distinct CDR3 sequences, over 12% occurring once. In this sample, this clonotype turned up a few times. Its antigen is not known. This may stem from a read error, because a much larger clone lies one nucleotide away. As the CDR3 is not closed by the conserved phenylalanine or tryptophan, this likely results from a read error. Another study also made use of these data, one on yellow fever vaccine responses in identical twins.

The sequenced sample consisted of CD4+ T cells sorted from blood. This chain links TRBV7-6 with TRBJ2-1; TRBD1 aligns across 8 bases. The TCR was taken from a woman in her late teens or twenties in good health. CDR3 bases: TGTGCCAGCAGCTCACAGGGGGGAGCAAACAATGAGCAGTTCTCC. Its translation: CASSSQGGANNEQFS.